The 32 T cell receptor beta chains in this list originate from one sample, sequenced in a study of blood T cells in healthy people across ages. PCR was performed a second time for roughly 7 to 12 cycles using a sample-barcoded 5' primer and a J-beta primer mix. Using its own MiXCR run on the 5' RACE reads, TCRdb lists one record per CDR3 protein. The sample records over 1,500,000 distinct CDR3 sequences, about 39% being singletons. Sample: blood. The receptors stem from a human donor in good health.

The chain carries TRBV20-1 and TRBJ2-7; tentative D call: TRBD1 (5 bases). The germline V gene has CDR1 DFQATT and CDR2 SNEGSKA (reference sequence). The length of the CDR3 is 14 residues. V lost 2 bases, J lost 0 bases, and 11 bases lay in between. The CDR3 DNA is TGCAGTGCTAGACCTACAGGATTCTCCTACGAGCAGTACTTC. Its protein is CSARPTGFSYEQYF.

J is TRBJ2-2 and V is TRBV7-2, with no clear D. V lost 3 bases and J 8 bases, leaving 13 bases between the germline ends. The germline V gene encodes CDR1 SGHTA and CDR2 FQGNSA. The length of the CDR3 is 14 residues. The CDR3 region is CASSFQGFDGELFF. CDR3 coding DNA: TGTGCCAGCAGCTTCCAAGGGTTTGATGGGGAGCTGTTTTTT.

This clonotype was seen many times. J is TRBJ2-3 and V is TRBV12-3 or TRBV12-4; no firm D call. Trimming took off 4 bases at V and 2 bases at J, with 7 bases between the two ends. This CDR3 is 13 amino acids long. CDR3 coding DNA: TGTGCCAGCAGTTCCCAACTCACAGATACGCAGTATTTT. Encoded protein: CASSSQLTDTQYF.

In this sample, this clonotype turned up a few times. J is TRBJ2-6 and V is TRBV7-2, with D possibly being TRBD1 (7 bases). V was clipped by 6 bases and J by 4 bases, with 16 bases between them. This CDR3 is 16 amino acids long. Germline lookup yields CDR1 SGHTA and CDR2 FQGNSA. CDR3 amino acids: CASSQGGAGGANVLTF. The CDR3 nucleotides read TGTGCCAGCAGTCAAGGGGGCGCGGGAGGGGCCAACGTCCTGACTTTC.

The gene calls are TRBV28 and TRBJ1-2, with a tentative D call TRBD1 (5 bases). From germline, CDR1 is MDHEN and CDR2 SYDVKM. The CDR3 extends over 14 amino acids. Trimming pared 5 bases from V and 2 bases from J, leaving 12 bases between. The CDR3 loop reads CASSPLRGNYGYTF. The DNA for the CDR3 is TGTGCCAGCAGTCCGCTAAGGGGCAACTATGGCTACACCTTC.

The chain combines TRBV6-2 or TRBV6-3 with TRBJ2-4; D unclear. CDR1 MNHEY and CDR2 SVGEGT come from the germline V gene. The V end lost 6 bases, the J end lost 5 bases, and 8 bases lay between the germline ends. CDR3 length equals 12 residues. The CDR3 DNA sequence: TGTGCCAGCAGACGGACGGAAAACATTCAGTACTTC. Translated: CASRRTENIQYF.

The rearrangement links TRBV20-1 to TRBJ2-1; perhaps TRBD1 as D (6 bases). V was shortened by 6 bases and J by 14 bases, with 26 bases between the two germline ends. The V gene's germline CDR1 is DFQATT and CDR2 SNEGSKA (reference sequence). The CDR3 consists of 14 residues. CDR3 in amino acids: CSAESVREQGIKFF. CDR3 DNA: TGCAGTGCCGAAAGCGTCAGGGAGCAGGGGATTAAGTTCTTC.

In its sample, this clonotype was seen a few times. This chain connects TRBV11-2 to TRBJ2-1, with D possibly matching TRBD1 (7 bases). The CDR3 is 17 residues long. The germline V gene has CDR1 SGHAT and CDR2 FQNNGV. Trimming cost V 1 base and J 5 bases, with 18 bases left between them. The CDR3 nucleotides are TGTGCCAGCAGCTTAGCAAGCCCCCAGGGGGGACACAATGAGCAGTTCTTC. Protein sequence: CASSLASPQGGHNEQFF.

V usage is TRBV28 and J usage is TRBJ1-2, with 9 bases lining up with TRBD1. From germline, CDR1 is MDHEN and CDR2 SYDVKM. The CDR3 totals 14 residues. The V segment lost 2 bases and the J segment 8 bases; nucleotides outside the gene matches: 6. CDR3 protein: CASSLIGTGNGYTF. The CDR3 region has the DNA TGTGCCAGCAGTTTAATTGGGACAGGGAACGGCTACACCTTC.

This clonotype was seen more than once but under ten times. This chain connects TRBV15 to TRBJ2-1; D is perhaps TRBD1 (5 bases). The ends were cut back, 3 bases at V and 0 bases at J, with 9 bases in the middle. The CDR3 length is 15 residues. Per the germline V gene, CDR1 is LNHNV and CDR2 is YYDKDF (reference sequence). The CDR3 DNA reads TGTGCCACCAGCAGCGAAGACAGCTCCTACAATGAGCAGTTCTTC. This encodes CATSSEDSSYNEQFF.

This clonotype showed up just a few times. The rearrangement links TRBV6-2 or TRBV6-3 to TRBJ2-1, with D perhaps matching TRBD1 (6 bases). This CDR3 is 16 amino acids long. Germline CDR1 and CDR2: MNHEY and SVGEGT. V shed 0 bases and J shed 13 bases, with 22 bases lying between them. The DNA of the CDR3 is TGTGCCAGCAGTTACTCGGACAGAGCTCCCCTCAGTATTCAGTTCTTC. It is translated as CASSYSDRAPLSIQFF.

With regard to this clonotype: Germline and junction disagree at one end, which may indicate a read error. The rearrangement links TRBV5-5 to TRBJ1-1; D is perhaps TRBD1 (6 bases). Germline-derived CDR1 and CDR2 are SGHKS and YYEKEE (reference sequence). The CDR3 covers 14 residues. CDR3 in DNA: TGTGCCAGCAGCTTGGTAGGGGGTTCCACTAAAGCTTTCTTT. Amino acids: CASSLVGGSTKAFF.

The table lists this clonotype with a count of one. The chain combines TRBV28 with TRBJ2-4; D is perhaps TRBD2 (7 bases). CDR3 length: 17 residues. With 5 bases removed from V and 0 bases from J, the gap between germline ends came to 17 bases. CDR1 MDHEN and CDR2 SYDVKM come from the germline V gene. The CDR3 spells CASSRRFGGLAKNIQYF. The CDR3 DNA reads TGTGCCAGCAGTAGGAGGTTCGGGGGGCTAGCCAAAAACATTCAGTACTTC.

This clonotype was detected a few times. V and J are TRBV12-3 or TRBV12-4 and TRBJ1-1; no definite D call. Trimming left V 6 bases short and J 3 bases short, with 20 bases between. This CDR3 has 16 amino acids. This CDR3 reads CASSQAVGSIDTEAFF. DNA for the CDR3: TGTGCCAGCAGCCAAGCGGTGGGGTCCATTGACACTGAAGCTTTCTTT.

The V and J genes are TRBV29-1 and TRBJ1-1, with 7 nucleotides matching TRBD1. Germline assignment: CDR1 SQVTM and CDR2 ANQGSEA. The CDR3 spans 12 residues. The J segment lost 3 bases and the V segment lost 7 bases, leaving 5 bases of the junction unmatched. CDR3 DNA: TGCAGCGGACAGGGTTGGGACACTGAAGCTTTCTTT. It is translated as CSGQGWDTEAFF.

In this sample, this clonotype turned up a few times. As DNA, the CDR3 is TGTGCCAGCAGCTTGGGGCTGGGGGCCGTGGGAGATACGCAGTATTTT. Amino acid sequence: CASSLGLGAVGDTQYF. The chain recombines TRBV5-6 with TRBJ2-3, with D possibly being TRBD1 (6 bases). V was clipped by 0 bases and J by 5 bases, with 16 bases between them. CDR3 length: 16 amino acids. Per the germline V gene, CDR1 is SGHDT and CDR2 is YYEEEE. The whole variable domain, remainder taken from reference TRBV5-6 and TRBJ2-3, is DAGVTQSPTHLIKTRGQQVTLRCSPKSGHDTVSWYQQALGQGPQFIFQYYEEEERQRGNFPDRFSGHQFPNYSSELNVNALLLGDSALYLCASSLGLGAVGDTQYFGPGTRLTVL.

With respect to this clonotype: The junction differs from germline at one of its ends, possibly a read error. The chain has TRBV6-6 and TRBJ2-3, with TRBD2 as a possible D gene (7 bases). The CDR3 totals 16 residues. Germline-derived CDR1 and CDR2 are MNHNY and SVGAGI (reference sequence). CDR3 amino acids: CASLDGGGAPIDTRYF. Here the CDR3 DNA reads TGTGCCAGCCTCGACGGAGGGGGGGCGCCAATAGATACGCGGTATTTT.

This rearrangement joins TRBV12-3 or TRBV12-4 to TRBJ2-1; D not certain. The CDR3 sequence is 13 residues long. The V end lost 2 bases, the J end lost 10 bases, and 12 bases lay between the germline ends. CDR3 DNA sequence: TGTGCCAGCAGTTTATTAGGTGTGGGCGAGCAGTTCTTC. This gives the protein CASSLLGVGEQFF.

V gene TRBV12-3 or TRBV12-4 combines with J gene TRBJ1-1; 8 nucleotides align to TRBD1. V trimming: 5 bases; J trimming: 2 bases; junction bases outside the gene matches: 7. The CDR3 loop spans 15 amino acids. The chain's CDR3 is CASSDGDRPNTEAFF. The CDR3 region has the DNA TGTGCCAGCAGTGATGGGGACAGGCCTAACACTGAAGCTTTCTTT.

The gene calls are TRBV20-1 and TRBJ1-1; TRBD1 aligns across 8 bases. The ends lost 6 bases at V and 7 bases at J; junction bases unmatched: 10. The CDR3 sequence is 13 residues long. Germline V gene lookup returns CDR1 DFQATT and CDR2 SNEGSKA (reference sequence). The CDR3: CSAPKQGGNEAFF. The DNA of the CDR3 is TGCAGTGCCCCTAAACAGGGGGGGAATGAAGCTTTCTTT.

Of note for this clonotype: Germline and junction disagree at one end, which may indicate a read error. The chain couples TRBV7-2 to TRBJ2-3; TRBD2 matches at 7 bases. CDR1 is SGHTA, CDR2 FQGNSA, per germline. The CDR3 extends over 16 amino acids. The CDR3: CASSSRLAGRADAQYF. The CDR3 bases are TGTGCCAGCAGCTCTCGTCTAGCAGGGAGGGCAGATGCGCAGTATTTT. The full variable domain, with the rest looked up from reference TRBV7-2 and TRBJ2-3, is GAGVSQSPSNKVTEKGKDVELRCDPISGHTALYWYRQSLGQGLEFLIYFQGNSAPDKSGLPSDRFSAERTGGSVSTLTIQRTQQEDSAVYLCASSSRLAGRADAQYFGPGTRLTVL.

This clonotype has only a few counts. CDR3 protein: CASSQDRGRVLTF. CDR3 coding DNA: TGCGCCAGCAGCCAAGATCGGGGCAGGGTCCTGACTTTC. This chain uses TRBV4-3 with TRBJ2-6; D may be TRBD1 or TRBD2 (5 bases each). The germline V gene has CDR1 LGHNA and CDR2 YSLEER. The V gene lost 0 bases and the J gene lost 13 bases, with 10 bases spanning the gap. CDR3 size: 13 residues.

This clonotype was observed a handful of times. Germline is not matched at one junction end, which may reflect a read error. The V call is TRBV20-1, the J call TRBJ2-4; the match to TRBD1 covers 11 bases. The end of the DNA fits TRBJ2-7 better, so the J call may be wrong. Germline V CDR1 and CDR2: DFQATT, SNEGSKA (reference sequence). The CDR3 runs 13 residues. The CDR3 loop is CSGRGDRGDEQYF. The CDR3 DNA reads as TGCAGTGGTAGAGGGGACAGGGGGGACGAGCAGTACTTC.

The chain employs TRBV20-1 and TRBJ1-2; D might be TRBD1 (5 bases). The CDR3 covers 13 residues. Trimming cost V 5 bases and J 7 bases, with 17 bases left between them. Germline values: CDR1 DFQATT, CDR2 SNEGSKA (reference sequence). DNA for the CDR3: TGCAGTGCTTCGAATCCGGGGGTCGGTGGCTACACCTTC. Amino acids: CSASNPGVGGYTF.

This clonotype was detected a few times. The chain combines TRBV25-1 with TRBJ1-5; D gene unclear. Trimming pared 1 base from V and 2 bases from J, leaving 12 bases between. Germline loops: CDR1 MGHDK, CDR2 SYGVNS. CDR3 length equals 16 residues. CDR3 protein: CASSEFGGTGNQPQHF. The CDR3 DNA is TGTGCCAGCAGTGAATTCGGAGGTACAGGCAATCAGCCCCAGCATTTT.

This chain joins TRBV6-5 and TRBJ2-4; 7 bases fit TRBD1. Matching the DNA end better, TRBJ2-7 makes the J call doubtful. This CDR3 is 13 amino acids long. Per the germline V gene, CDR1 is MNHEY and CDR2 is SVGAGI. The CDR3 region is CASNRGIFDEQYF. The CDR3 DNA follows: TGTGCCAGTAACAGGGGAATATTTGACGAGCAGTACTTC.

A few counts support this clonotype. The genes are TRBV5-1 and TRBJ2-2; the match to TRBD2 covers 8 bases. Germline-derived CDR1 and CDR2 are SGHRS and YFSETQ. V was clipped by 3 bases and J by 5 bases; unmatched bases: 9. There are 16 residues in the CDR3. The CDR3 sequence is CASSWDLSGGTGELFF. The CDR3 DNA sequence: TGCGCCAGCAGCTGGGATTTGAGCGGGGGAACCGGGGAGCTGTTTTTT.

The chain has TRBV7-6 and TRBJ2-3; the D gene is possibly TRBD1 (6 bases). The CDR3 is 17 residues long. V was shortened by 3 bases and J by 3 bases, with 19 bases between the two germline ends. Looked up from germline, CDR1 is SGHVS and CDR2 is FNYEAQ. The CDR3, as DNA: TGTGCCAGCAGCTTGCGACGCCCGGGACAACAAACAGATACGCAGTATTTT. Residues: CASSLRRPGQQTDTQYF.

V usage is TRBV11-2 and J usage is TRBJ1-2; 10 bases map to TRBD1. CDR1 SGHAT and CDR2 FQNNGV come from the germline V gene. V lost 5 bases and J lost 8; bases outside the gene matches: 8. This CDR3 has 14 residues. The CDR3 nucleotides are TGTGCCAGCAGCCTCTCGGGACAGGGGACCGGCTACACCTTC. Translated: CASSLSGQGTGYTF.

This chain joins TRBV7-8 and TRBJ1-4, with 9 bases matching TRBD1. Germline CDR1 reads SGHVS; CDR2 reads FQNEAQ. The CDR3 runs to 18 residues. V was clipped by 0 bases and J by 3 bases; unmatched bases: 8. Here the CDR3 DNA reads TGTGCCAGCAGCTTAGCGATACCCGGACAGGGGTCTAATGAAAAACTGTTTTTT. Its translation: CASSLAIPGQGSNEKLFF.

The chain recombines TRBV5-1 with TRBJ2-3; D tentatively fits TRBD1 or TRBD2 (6 bases each). The CDR3 length is 16 residues. Per germline, CDR1 SGHRS and CDR2 YFSETQ. Trimming shortened V by 1 base and J by 3 bases, and 15 bases separated the two germline ends. The CDR3 sequence is CASSLRGVPHTDTQYF. The DNA of the CDR3 is TGCGCCAGCAGCTTGAGGGGGGTTCCACATACAGATACGCAGTATTTT.

The rearrangement joins TRBV12-3 or TRBV12-4 to TRBJ1-5; TRBD1 agrees at 8 bases. The CDR3 length is 16 residues. Losses at the gene ends were 5 bases for V and 2 bases for J; bases not matched to a gene: 8. The CDR3 sequence is CASSRDRGAGNQPQHF. The CDR3 nucleotides read TGTGCCAGCAGTAGAGACAGGGGAGCGGGCAATCAGCCCCAGCATTTT.